Listed below are T cell receptor beta chains from one sample, sequenced in a study of T cell clonotyping in hematopoietic cell transplantation. Repertoires were generated with immunoSEQ multiplex PCR, while TCRdb's copy carries only in-frame clones and drops some. The sample lists about 12,000 clones; approximately 51% were seen once. Sample: peripheral blood mononuclear cells. The receptors were gathered from a man between 50 and 59 years old in good health. Some clones in this sample may be carry-over from other donors' samples. Both conserved end residues are part of each CDR3. A D gene is named only where the DNA matches it firmly. Rows may omit the clone size; those that give it use once, few, many or a size class.

size: -; J: TRBJ1-2; D: TRBD1; V: TRBV4-1; DNA: TGCGCCAGCAGCCTAGGTATACGGGACAGGGTCAACTATGGCTACACCTTC; CDR3: CASSLGIRDRVNYGYTF
size: once; J: TRBJ2-3; D: TRBD2; V: TRBV9; DNA: TGTGCCAGCAGCACCGGGACTAGCGAGCAGTATTTT; CDR3: CASSTGTSEQYF
size: few; J: TRBJ2-3; D: -; V: TRBV27; DNA: TGTGCCAGCAGTTTATTAATCAGGAGCACAGATACGCAGTATTTT; CDR3: CASSLLIRSTDTQYF
size: -; J: TRBJ1-2; D: TRBD1; V: TRBV6-5; DNA: TGTGCCAGCGGTTACCAGGGGGGGAAGGGTGGCTACACCTTC; CDR3: CASGYQGGKGGYTF
size: few; J: TRBJ1-1; D: -; V: TRBV5-6; DNA: TGTGCCAGCAGCTGGGGTTTGACTGAAGCTTTCTTT; CDR3: CASSWGLTEAFF
size: -; J: TRBJ2-7; D: TRBD2; V: TRBV27; DNA: TGTGCCAGCAGTTCCCCTGAAGCAGGGAGGGGAACCGAGCAGTACTTC; CDR3: CASSSPEAGRGTEQYF
size: -; J: TRBJ2-7; D: -; V: TRBV2; DNA: TGTGCCAGCAGTGCTGACTACGAGCAGTACTTC; CDR3: CASSADYEQYF
size: few; J: TRBJ1-2; D: -; V: TRBV11-2; DNA: TGTGCCAGCAGCTTAGCGTCCCACAACTATGGCTACACCTTC; CDR3: CASSLASHNYGYTF
size: once; J: TRBJ1-5; D: TRBD1; V: TRBV30; DNA: TGTGCCTGGAGTGACGGGACAGGGGGGTTGGCCCAGCATTTT; CDR3: CAWSDGTGGLAQHF
size: -; J: TRBJ2-3; D: -; V: TRBV5-1; DNA: TGCGCCAGCAGCTCGTCAGATACGCAGTATTTT; CDR3: CASSSSDTQYF